This T cell receptor (beta chain) was retrieved from a study of blood T cells in healthy people across ages. Together with a sample-barcoded 5' primer, a J-beta primer mix was included in a second PCR lasting about 7 to 11 cycles. MiXCR, applied by TCRdb to the 5' RACE reads, yields one record per CDR3 protein. The sample records approximately 780,000 distinct CDR3 sequences, roughly 25% being singletons. This CDR3 is built from 16 residues. Per germline, CDR1 LGHNA and CDR2 YSLEER. With 0 bases removed from V and 5 bases from J, the gap between germline ends came to 11 bases. These sequences were also reported in another study, on T cells of mothers and their children.

The TCR comes from a boy younger than 18 in good health. The chain joins TRBV4-3 to TRBJ2-6; D gene ambiguous. Input material: blood. CDR3 residues: CASSQDLTGWANVLTF. DNA of the CDR3: TGCGCCAGCAGCCAAGATCTGACCGGGTGGGCCAACGTCCTGACTTTC.